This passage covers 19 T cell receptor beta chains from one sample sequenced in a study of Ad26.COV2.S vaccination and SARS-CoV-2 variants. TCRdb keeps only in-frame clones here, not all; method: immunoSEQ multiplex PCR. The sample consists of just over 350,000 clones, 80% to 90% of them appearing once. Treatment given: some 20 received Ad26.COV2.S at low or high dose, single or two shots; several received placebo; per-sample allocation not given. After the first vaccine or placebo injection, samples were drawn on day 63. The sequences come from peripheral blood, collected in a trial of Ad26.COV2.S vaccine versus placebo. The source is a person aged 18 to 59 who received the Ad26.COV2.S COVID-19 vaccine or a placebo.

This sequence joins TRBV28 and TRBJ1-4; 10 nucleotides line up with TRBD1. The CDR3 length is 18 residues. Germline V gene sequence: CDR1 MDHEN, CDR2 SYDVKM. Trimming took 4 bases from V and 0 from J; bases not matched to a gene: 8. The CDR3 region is CASSSPGQGFATNEKLFF. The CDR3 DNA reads TGTGCCAGCAGTTCCCCGGGACAGGGGTTTGCAACTAATGAAAAACTGTTTTTT.

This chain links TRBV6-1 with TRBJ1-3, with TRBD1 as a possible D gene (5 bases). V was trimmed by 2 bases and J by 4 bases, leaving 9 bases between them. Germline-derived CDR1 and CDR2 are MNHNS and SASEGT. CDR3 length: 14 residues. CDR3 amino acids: CASSEMPGGNTIYF. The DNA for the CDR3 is TGTGCCAGCAGTGAAATGCCAGGGGGAAACACCATATATTTT.

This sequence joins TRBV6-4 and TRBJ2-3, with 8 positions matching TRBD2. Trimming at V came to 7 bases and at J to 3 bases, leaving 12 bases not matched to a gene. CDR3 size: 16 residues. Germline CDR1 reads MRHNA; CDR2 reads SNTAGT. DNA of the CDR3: TGTGCCAGCACACCCGCTGCGGGGGGTGGAACAGATACGCAGTATTTT. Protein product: CASTPAAGGGTDTQYF.

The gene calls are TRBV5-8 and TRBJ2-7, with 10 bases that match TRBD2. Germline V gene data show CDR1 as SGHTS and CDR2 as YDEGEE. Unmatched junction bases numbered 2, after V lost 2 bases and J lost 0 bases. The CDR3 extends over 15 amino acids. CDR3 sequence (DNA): TGTGCCAGCAGCTTCCTAGCGGGGGCCTCCTACGAGCAGTACTTC. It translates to CASSFLAGASYEQYF.

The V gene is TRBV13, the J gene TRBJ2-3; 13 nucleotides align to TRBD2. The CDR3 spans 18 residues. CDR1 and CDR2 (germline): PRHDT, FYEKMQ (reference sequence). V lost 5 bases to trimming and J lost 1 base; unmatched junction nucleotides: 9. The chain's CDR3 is CASSRTSGSFRGTDTQYF. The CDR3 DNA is TGTGCCAGCAGCAGGACTAGCGGGAGCTTCCGGGGCACAGATACGCAGTATTTT.

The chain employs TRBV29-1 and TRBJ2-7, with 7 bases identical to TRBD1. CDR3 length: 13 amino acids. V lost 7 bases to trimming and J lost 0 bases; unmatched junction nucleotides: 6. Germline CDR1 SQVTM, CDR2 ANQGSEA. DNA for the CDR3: TGCAGCGGTGCAGGGGGAACCTCCTACGAGCAGTACTTC. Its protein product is CSGAGGTSYEQYF.

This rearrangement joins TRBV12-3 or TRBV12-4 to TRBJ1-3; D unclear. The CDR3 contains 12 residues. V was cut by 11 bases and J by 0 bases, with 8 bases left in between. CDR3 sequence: CAGATSGNTIYF. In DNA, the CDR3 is TGTGCCGGAGCCACCTCTGGAAACACCATATATTTT.

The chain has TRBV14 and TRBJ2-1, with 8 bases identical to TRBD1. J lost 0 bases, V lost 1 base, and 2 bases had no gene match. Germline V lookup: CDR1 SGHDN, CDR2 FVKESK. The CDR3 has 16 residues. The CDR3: CASSQGQGRSYNEQFF. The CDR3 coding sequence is TGTGCCAGCAGCCAAGGACAGGGGCGCTCCTACAATGAGCAGTTCTTC.

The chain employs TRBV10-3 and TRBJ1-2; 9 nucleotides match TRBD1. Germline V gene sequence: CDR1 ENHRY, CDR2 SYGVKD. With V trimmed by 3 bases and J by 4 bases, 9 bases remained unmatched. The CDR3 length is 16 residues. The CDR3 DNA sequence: TGTGCCATCAGTGAAGGTGGGACAGGGTCGATCTATGGCTACACCTTC. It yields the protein CAISEGGTGSIYGYTF.

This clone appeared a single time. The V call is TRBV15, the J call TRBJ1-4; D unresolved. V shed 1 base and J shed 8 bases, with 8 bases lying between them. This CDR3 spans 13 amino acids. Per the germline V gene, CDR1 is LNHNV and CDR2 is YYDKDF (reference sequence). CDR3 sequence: CATSRAADEKLFF. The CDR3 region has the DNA TGTGCCACCAGCAGAGCCGCGGACGAAAAACTGTTTTTT.

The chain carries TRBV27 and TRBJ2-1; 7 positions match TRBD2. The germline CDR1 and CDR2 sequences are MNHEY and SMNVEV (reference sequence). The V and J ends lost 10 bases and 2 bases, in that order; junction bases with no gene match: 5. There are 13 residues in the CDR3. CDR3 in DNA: TGTGCCACCTACGGGACTACCTACAATGAGCAGTTCTTC. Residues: CATYGTTYNEQFF.

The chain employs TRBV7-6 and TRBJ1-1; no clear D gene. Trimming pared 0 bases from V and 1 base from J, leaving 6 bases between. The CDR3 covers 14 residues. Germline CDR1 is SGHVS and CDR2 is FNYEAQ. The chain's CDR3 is CASSLASQNTEAFF. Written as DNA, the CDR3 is TGTGCCAGCAGCTTAGCATCACAGAACACTGAAGCTTTCTTT. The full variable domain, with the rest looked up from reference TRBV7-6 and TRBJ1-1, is GAGVSQSPRYKVTKRGQDVALRCDPISGHVSLYWYRQALGQGPEFLTYFNYEAQQDKSGLPNDRFSAERPEGSISTLTIQRTEQRDSAMYRCASSLASQNTEAFFGQGTRLTVV.

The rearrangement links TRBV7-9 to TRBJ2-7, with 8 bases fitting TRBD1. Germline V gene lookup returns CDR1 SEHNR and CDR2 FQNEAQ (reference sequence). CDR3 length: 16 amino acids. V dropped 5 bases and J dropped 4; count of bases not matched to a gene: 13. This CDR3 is CASSVVSPQGGYEQYF. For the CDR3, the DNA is TGTGCCAGCAGCGTAGTTTCCCCACAGGGGGGTTACGAGCAGTACTTC.

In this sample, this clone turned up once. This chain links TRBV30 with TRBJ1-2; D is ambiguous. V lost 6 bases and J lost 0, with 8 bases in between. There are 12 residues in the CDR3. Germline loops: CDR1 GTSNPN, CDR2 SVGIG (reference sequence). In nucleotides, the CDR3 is TGTGCCTGCCCGTCCTCTAACTATGGCTACACCTTC. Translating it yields CACPSSNYGYTF.

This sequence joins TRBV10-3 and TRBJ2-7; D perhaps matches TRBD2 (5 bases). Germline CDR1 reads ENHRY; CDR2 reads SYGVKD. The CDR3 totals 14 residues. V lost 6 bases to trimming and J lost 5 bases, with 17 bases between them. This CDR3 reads CAIRPDWAEHEQYF. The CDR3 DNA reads TGTGCCATCAGACCGGACTGGGCAGAACACGAGCAGTACTTC.

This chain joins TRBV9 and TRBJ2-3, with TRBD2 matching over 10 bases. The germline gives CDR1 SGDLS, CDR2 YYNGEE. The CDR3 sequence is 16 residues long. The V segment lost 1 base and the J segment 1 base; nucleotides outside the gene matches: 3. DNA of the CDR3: TGTGCCAGCAGCGTAACGGGGACTAGCGGCACAGATACGCAGTATTTT. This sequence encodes CASSVTGTSGTDTQYF. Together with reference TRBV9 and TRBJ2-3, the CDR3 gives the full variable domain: DSGVTQTPKHLITATGQRVTLRCSPRSGDLSVYWYQQSLDQGLQFLIQYYNGEERAKGNILERFSAQQFPDLHSELNLSSLELGDSALYFCASSVTGTSGTDTQYFGPGTRLTVL.

Here the CDR3 reads CASSFDRGHYEQYF. CDR3 nucleotides: TGTGCCAGCAGTTTTGACAGGGGGCACTACGAGCAGTACTTC. The chain employs TRBV2 and TRBJ2-7; TRBD1 aligns across 10 bases. The J segment lost 3 bases and the V segment lost 5 bases, leaving 4 bases of the junction unmatched. The CDR3 consists of 14 residues. CDR1 is SNHLY and CDR2 is FYNNEI in the germline V gene.

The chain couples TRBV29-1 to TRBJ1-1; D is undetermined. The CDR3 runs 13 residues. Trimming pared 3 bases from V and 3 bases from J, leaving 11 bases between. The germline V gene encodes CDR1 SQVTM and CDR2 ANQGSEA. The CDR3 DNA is TGCAGCGTTGACAGTTACACATACACTGAAGCTTTCTTT. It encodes CSVDSYTYTEAFF.

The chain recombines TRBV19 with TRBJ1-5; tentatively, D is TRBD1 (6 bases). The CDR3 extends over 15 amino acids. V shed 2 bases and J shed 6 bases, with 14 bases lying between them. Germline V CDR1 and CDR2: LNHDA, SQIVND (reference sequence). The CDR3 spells CASSITGLQGQPQHF. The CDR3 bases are TGTGCCAGTAGTATAACGGGGTTACAGGGTCAGCCCCAGCATTTT.